The T cell receptor beta chain described here comes from a study of blood T cell repertoires in COVID-19. On the study more broadly: T cells, B-cell-depleted T cells, or PBMCs provided the cDNA or gDNA that served as material.

Profiled with immunoSEQ multiplex PCR; TCRdb holds only in-frame clones, not every one. The sample has nearly 110,000 clones, less than 85% seen once; the top ten hold about 14%. What was sequenced was peripheral blood. This clonotype was obtained from a woman aged 55-75 years with acute or convalescent COVID-19.

CDR3 in DNA: TGCAGTGCTAAAGATAGCCGTACGCAGTATTTT. Translation: CSAKDSRTQYF. The chain employs TRBV20-1 and TRBJ2-3; D gene uncertain. The CDR3 totals 11 residues. CDR1 is DFQATT, CDR2 SNEGSKA, per germline (reference sequence). The ends were cut back, 4 bases at V and 8 bases at J, with 10 bases in the middle.